This T cell receptor beta chain was sequenced in a study of cytomegalovirus exposure and HLA in healthy donors (dated by TCRdb to the late 2010s). The study in broad terms: According to a later analysis, the approximately 130 validation repertoires were produced on the same platform as the 680 or so repertoires of the first cohort. To predict cytomegalovirus infection status, the study brought together high-throughput TCR immunosequencing, statistical association of individual TCRs with disease status, and machine learning. The study aimed to test whether signatures of past pathogen exposure could be identified by cataloging public T cell receptors. In addition to the first cohort of 666 subjects, a separate validation cohort of 120 different subjects was used.

Broader findings and caveats from the paper: The study listed 150 to 200 TCR beta chains as associated with cytomegalovirus. It was suggested by the authors that the approach could potentially be generalized to other disease states and immunological phenotypes. A later analysis lacked HLA typing for the validation cohort, so it scored co-occurrence in that cohort across all 120 repertoires. Cytomegalovirus status was reported to be diagnosed by the classifier with high specificity and sensitivity in both the original and validation cohorts. In a later analysis, TCRs clustered in the first cohort were found to also tend to co-occur in the 120 or so validation repertoires, with 94% of cluster scores above 0. Most TCR sequences were observed very rarely across donors, whereas some public TCRs were present in many individuals. In vitro tests confirmed that a few of the cytomegalovirus-associated TCR beta chains recognize cytomegalovirus antigens.

Receptors were amplified or captured by the immunoSEQ multiplex PCR assay. The original methods were these. A statistical classification framework was developed to diagnose cytomegalovirus status using the catalog of TCR beta chain sequences. The immuneACCESS repertoire file appears here via TCRdb, limited to in-frame rearrangements. These files lack a portion of the clones; in checked studies, under half of the deficit traces to unresolved V genes, and the cause of the others is not known. That table gives V, J and clone size, and the DNA gave D and trimming. In all, the sample holds approximately 160,000 clones, and approximately 89% of those were seen once. Jointly, the top ten make up over 9% of the sample. Donors formed part of the validation cohort, which comprised about 120 subjects and was distinct from the first cohort of 670 or so subjects. For this clone: Its specific antigen is unknown. No base-level quality is on record; no much larger clone is a single base apart.

V ends up 2 bases short and J 5 bases short, with an unmatched junction base count of 11. Reading from cysteine to phenylalanine, the CDR3 counts 16 amino acids. Only CDR3 DNA remains: 48 bases, in frame from the first base. From a lookup of the germline V gene (reference sequence), CDR1 and CDR2 are SEHNR and FQNEAQ. This TCR derives from a young woman in good health and CMV-seropositive. The chain couples TRBV7-9 to TRBJ2-5; TRBD1 matches 7 bases in the middle. Sequencing was performed on PBMCs. The CDR3 has the sequence CASSLLGRGRGETQYF. The nucleotide sequence reads as follows: TGTGCCAGCAGCTTATTGGGCAGGGGGAGAGGGGAGACCCAGTACTTC. With the rest looked up from the reference TRBV7-9 and TRBJ2-5 genes rather than sequenced, the full variable domain is DTGVSQNPRHKITKRGQNVTFRCDPISEHNRLYWYRQTLGQGPEFLTYFQNEAQLEKSRLLSDRFSAERPKGSFSTLEIQRTEQGDSAMYLCASSLLGRGRGETQYFGPGTRLLVL.